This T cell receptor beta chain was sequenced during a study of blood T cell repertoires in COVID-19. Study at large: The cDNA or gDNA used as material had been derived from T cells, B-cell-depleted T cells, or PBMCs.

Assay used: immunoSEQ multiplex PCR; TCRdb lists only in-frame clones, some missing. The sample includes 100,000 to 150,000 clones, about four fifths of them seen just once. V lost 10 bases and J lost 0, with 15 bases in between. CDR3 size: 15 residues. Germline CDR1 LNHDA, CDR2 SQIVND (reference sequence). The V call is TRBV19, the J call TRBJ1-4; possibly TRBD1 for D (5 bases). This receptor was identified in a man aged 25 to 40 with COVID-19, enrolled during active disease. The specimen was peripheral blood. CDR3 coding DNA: TGTGCCACCAACCGGGGGGTGGCAACTAATGAAAAACTGTTTTTT. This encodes CATNRGVATNEKLFF.